Described below is a single T cell receptor beta chain sequence and its context. The target antigen is unknown. The data originate from a study of T cells expressing NK-cell markers. The wider study: In sorted CD3+CD56+NKG2C+, CD3+CD56+NKG2C- and CD3+CD56-NKG2C+ T cells, TCR beta repertoires were obtained. Within the sequenced cohort of eight donors, seven exhibited HCMV seropositivity and one was seronegative. Points from the study as a whole: A handful of donors likewise had their CD3+CD56-NKG2C+ fraction led by these clonotypes. Expanded clones of NKG2C+ T cells had an unclear HCMV specificity.

For each CDR3 protein, TCRdb gives one entry from its re-call of the 5' RACE reads, without DNA. This table lists about 150,000 distinct CDR3 sequences. This CDR3 spans 14 amino acids. CDR1 and CDR2 from the germline V gene are SQVTM and ANQGSEA. The sample taken for sequencing was blood T cells: a sorted CD56 or NKG2C T cell subset, CD4+ or CD8+ T cells, or bulk PBMC T cells (not recorded which). The chain combines TRBV29-1 with TRBJ2-1; TCRdb selects TRBD2, and the lack of DNA leaves this call unchecked. This TCR derives from a woman aged 45-59 years in good health. The CDR3: CSVPGLGGYNEQFF.